This T cell receptor (beta chain) comes out of a study of long-term antiretroviral therapy in people with HIV. Overall study results and limits: Comparison with controls showed narrower CDR3 length ranges in HIV repertoires.

immunoSEQ v3.0 was run at survey level. The table came from immunoSEQ multiplex PCR; TCRdb's copy has only in-frame clones and leaves some out. The sample has tens of thousands of clones; 80% to 90% are singletons. A word on this clone: As yet, its antigen is unknown.

Germline V gene lookup returns CDR1 SGHRS and CDR2 YFSETQ. Between the trimmed V and J ends, which lost 7 bases and 0 bases, there was a span of 5 bases. This CDR3 is 12 amino acids long. Sample: unsorted PBMCs, taken 0.8 years before starting antiretroviral therapy. This TCR was recovered from a man younger than 35 with HIV. The rearrangement uses TRBV5-1 and TRBJ2-1; D is uncertain. CDR3: CASRLSYNEQFF. DNA of the CDR3: TGCGCCAGCCGCCTCTCCTACAATGAGCAGTTCTTC. Looking up the rest from reference TRBV5-1 and TRBJ2-1 gives the full variable domain: KAGVTQTPRYLIKTRGQQVTLSCSPISGHRSVSWYQQTPGQGLQFLFEYFSETQRNKGNFPGRFSGRQFSNSRSEMNVSTLELGDSALYLCASRLSYNEQFFGPGTRLTVL.